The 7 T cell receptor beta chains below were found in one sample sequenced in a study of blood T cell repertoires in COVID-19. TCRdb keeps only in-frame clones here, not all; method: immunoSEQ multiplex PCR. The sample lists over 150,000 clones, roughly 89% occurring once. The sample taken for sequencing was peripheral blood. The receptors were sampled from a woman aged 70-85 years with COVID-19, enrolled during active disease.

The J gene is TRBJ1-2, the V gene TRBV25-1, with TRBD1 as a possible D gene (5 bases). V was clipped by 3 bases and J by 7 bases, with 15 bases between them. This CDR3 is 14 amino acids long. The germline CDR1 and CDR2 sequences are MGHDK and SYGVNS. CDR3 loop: CASSDFRQLGGYTF. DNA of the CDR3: TGTGCCAGCAGTGATTTCCGACAGTTGGGTGGCTACACCTTC.

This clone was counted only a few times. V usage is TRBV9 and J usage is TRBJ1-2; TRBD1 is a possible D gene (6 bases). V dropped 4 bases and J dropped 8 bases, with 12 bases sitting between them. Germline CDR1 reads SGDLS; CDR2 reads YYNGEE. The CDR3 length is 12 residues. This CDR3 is CASSLTGSGYTF. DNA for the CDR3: TGTGCCAGCAGCTTAACAGGGAGCGGCTACACCTTC.

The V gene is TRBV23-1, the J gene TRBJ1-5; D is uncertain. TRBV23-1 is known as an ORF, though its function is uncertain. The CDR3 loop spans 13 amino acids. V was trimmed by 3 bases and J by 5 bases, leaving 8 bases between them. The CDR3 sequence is CASSHGGYQPQHF. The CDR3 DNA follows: TGCGCCAGCAGTCACGGCGGTTATCAGCCCCAGCATTTT.

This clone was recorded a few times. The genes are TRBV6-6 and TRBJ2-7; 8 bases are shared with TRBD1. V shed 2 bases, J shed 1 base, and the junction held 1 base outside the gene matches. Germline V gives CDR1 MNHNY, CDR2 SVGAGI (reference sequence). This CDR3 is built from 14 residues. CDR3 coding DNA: TGTGCCAGCAGTTACGGACAGGGATCCTACGAGCAGTACTTC. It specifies CASSYGQGSYEQYF.

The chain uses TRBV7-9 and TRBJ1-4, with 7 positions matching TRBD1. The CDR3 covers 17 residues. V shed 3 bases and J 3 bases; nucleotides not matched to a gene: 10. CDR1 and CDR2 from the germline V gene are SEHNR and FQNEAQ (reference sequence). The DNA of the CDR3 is TGTGCCAGCAGCTTCGCGGGAGGGGGCCCGGCTAATGAAAAACTGTTTTTT. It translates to CASSFAGGGPANEKLFF.

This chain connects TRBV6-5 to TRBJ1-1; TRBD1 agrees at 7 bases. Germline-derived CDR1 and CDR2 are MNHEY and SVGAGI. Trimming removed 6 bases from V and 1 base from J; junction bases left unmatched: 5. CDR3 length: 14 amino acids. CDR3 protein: CASSKGTANTEAFF. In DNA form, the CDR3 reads TGTGCCAGCAGCAAGGGGACAGCGAACACTGAAGCTTTCTTT.

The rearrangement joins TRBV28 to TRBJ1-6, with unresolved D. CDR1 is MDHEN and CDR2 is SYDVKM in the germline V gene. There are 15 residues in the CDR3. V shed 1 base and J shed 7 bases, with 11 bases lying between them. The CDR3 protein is CASSLLRVGNSPLHF. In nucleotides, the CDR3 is TGTGCCAGCAGTTTATTGCGGGTGGGGAATTCACCCCTCCACTTT.